These 32 T cell receptor beta chains originate from one sample sequenced in a study of CDR3 diversity in severe acne. TCRdb redid the calling of the PCR reads with MiXCR, one entry per CDR3 protein. The data contain about 84,000 distinct CDR3 sequences, 45% to 60% of them singletons. Sequenced input: blood. The receptors here all came from a male donor in good health, without acne.

There are many counts of this clonotype. V is TRBV6-2 or TRBV6-3 and J is TRBJ2-3; D perhaps matches TRBD2 (6 bases). This CDR3 is 13 amino acids long. Deletions cut 4 bases from V and 6 bases from J, with 11 bases between. Germline lookup yields CDR1 MNHEY and CDR2 SVGEGT. The CDR3 coding sequence is TGTGCCAGCAGTTTGCCGGGGGTGGATACGCAGTATTTT. The encoded protein is CASSLPGVDTQYF.

Regarding this clonotype: The DNA is left out, because the CDR3 cannot be placed on it with certainty; the CDR3 is given as TCRdb lists it. This sequence joins TRBV7-9 and TRBJ1-1. Germline V gives CDR1 SEHNR, CDR2 FQNEAQ (reference sequence). From its first to its last residue, the CDR3 has 17 amino acids. The CDR3 loop is CASSFYICSASVTEAFF.

The sample holds many counts of this clonotype. The CDR3 carries no conserved terminal phenylalanine or tryptophan, so it likely arises from a read error. The chain joins TRBV6-1 to TRBJ1-2, with a possible D match to TRBD1 (5 bases). In germline, CDR1 is MNHNS, CDR2 SASEGT. The V end was cut by 7 bases, the J end by 6 bases, with 15 bases between. This CDR3 spans 13 amino acids. This chain's CDR3 is CASTVGAVDGYTL. The CDR3 bases are TGTGCCAGCACCGTCGGGGCGGTCGATGGCTACACCCTC.

The chain is built from TRBV9 and TRBJ2-3, with D possibly called TRBD1 or TRBD2 (5 bases each). Germline CDR1 SGDLS, CDR2 YYNGEE. The CDR3 runs to 15 residues. V lost 4 bases, J lost 13 bases, and 25 bases lay in between. The CDR3 DNA is TGTGCCAGCAGCCAAAACACGACAGACTATGGAACCAAGTATTTT. Residues: CASSQNTTDYGTKYF.

The chain couples TRBV2 to TRBJ1-5; weak D call: TRBD1 (6 bases). CDR1 and CDR2 (germline): SNHLY, FYNNEI. The V and J ends lost 5 bases and 4 bases respectively, with 12 bases between them. The CDR3 contains 14 residues. The CDR3 DNA follows: TGTGCCAGCAGTCCCGGACAGCCAAATCAGCCCCAGCATTTT. It encodes CASSPGQPNQPQHF.

Concerning this clonotype: This sequence may be a read error, since a much larger clone differs from it by one base. The chain is built from TRBV2 and TRBJ1-6; the match to TRBD1 covers 7 bases. V lost 6 bases and J lost 9; bases outside the gene matches: 11. The CDR3 covers 15 residues. Germline values: CDR1 SNHLY, CDR2 FYNNEI. The DNA of the CDR3 is TGTGCCAGCAGGGCCTTGGGACAGAATAGTTCACCCCTCCACTTT. Amino acids: CASRALGQNSSPLHF.

In its sample, this clonotype was seen a few times. The V call is TRBV2, the J call TRBJ1-2; 12 bases fit TRBD1. V lost 6 bases, J lost 6 bases, and 14 bases stayed unmatched. From germline, CDR1 is SNHLY and CDR2 FYNNEI. The CDR3 length is 17 residues. The CDR3 bases are TGTGCCAGCAGCCCAAGATTGTCGGGACAGGGGGCCCATGGCTACACCTTC. It codes for CASSPRLSGQGAHGYTF.

This clonotype was seen at least ten times. The V gene is TRBV9, the J gene TRBJ2-2, with TRBD1 as a possible D gene (6 bases). V was trimmed by 3 bases and J by 6 bases, leaving 9 bases between them. The CDR3 is made up of 13 amino acids. Germline CDR1 and CDR2: SGDLS and YYNGEE. The DNA for the CDR3 is TGTGCCAGCAGCGATGAGGGGGCCGGGGAGCTGTTTTTT. Amino acid sequence: CASSDEGAGELFF. Complete variable domain (other parts from reference TRBV9 and TRBJ2-2): DSGVTQTPKHLITATGQRVTLRCSPRSGDLSVYWYQQSLDQGLQFLIQYYNGEERAKGNILERFSAQQFPDLHSELNLSSLELGDSALYFCASSDEGAGELFFGEGSRLTVL.

The chain is built from TRBV20-1 and TRBJ1-1; D gene ambiguous. V was clipped by 3 bases and J by 3 bases, with 8 bases between them. Germline values: CDR1 DFQATT, CDR2 SNEGSKA (reference sequence). This CDR3 comprises 12 residues. This CDR3 is CSARRGHTEAFF. The DNA for the CDR3 is TGCAGTGCTAGGAGAGGGCACACTGAAGCTTTCTTT.

This clonotype was recorded once. The V gene is TRBV11-2, the J gene TRBJ2-7, with 8 bases identical to TRBD1. The V gene's germline CDR1 is SGHAT and CDR2 FQNNGV. J was trimmed by 1 base and V by 1 base; bases with no gene match: 9. This CDR3 has 17 residues. The CDR3 spells CASSLVMPGQESYEQYF. CDR3 DNA: TGTGCCAGCAGCTTAGTAATGCCGGGACAGGAGTCCTACGAGCAGTACTTC.

The V gene is TRBV20-1, the J gene TRBJ2-7, with TRBD2 identical over 10 bases. J lost 5 bases, V lost 6 bases, and 13 bases had no gene match. The CDR3 spans 15 residues. The V gene's germline CDR1 is DFQATT and CDR2 SNEGSKA (reference sequence). In nucleotides, the CDR3 is TGCAGTGCACTCCATTCTAGCGGGAGTTACCACGAGCAGTACTTC. The encoded protein is CSALHSSGSYHEQYF.

Worth noting for this clonotype: The germline gene is not matched at one end of the junction; a read error may be the cause. The chain joins TRBV10-3 to TRBJ1-5; TRBD1 is a possible D gene (6 bases). There are 16 residues in the CDR3. Germline V CDR1 and CDR2: ENHRY, SYGVKD. For the CDR3, the DNA is TGTGCCCTCAGGCCACAGGGAGGTGCAGGCAATCAGCCCCAGCATTTT. This codes for CALRPQGGAGNQPQHF.

V is TRBV19 and J is TRBJ2-3, with D possibly being TRBD1 (6 bases). Germline lookup yields CDR1 LNHDA and CDR2 SQIVND (reference sequence). CDR3 size: 12 residues. Trimming took off 8 bases at V and 8 bases at J, with 14 bases between the two ends. The CDR3 DNA is TGTGCCAGTTCAGGGGCGTCCCCTACGCAGTATTTT. Translation gives CASSGASPTQYF.

Concerning this clonotype: The missing conserved phenylalanine or tryptophan at the end of this CDR3 makes a read error likely. Because the CDR3's place on the DNA is in doubt, the DNA is left out and the CDR3 is given as listed by TCRdb. This CDR3 reads CASSSVGQTRYS. The chain combines TRBV12-3 or TRBV12-4 with TRBJ2-5. A total of 12 residues make up the CDR3, ends included.

This clonotype was observed a handful of times. The rearrangement links TRBV19 to TRBJ1-5; unclear D gene. The germline V and J ends were trimmed by 5 bases and 9 bases, with 11 bases remaining between them. The germline V gene has CDR1 LNHDA and CDR2 SQIVND (reference sequence). The CDR3 covers 12 residues. CDR3 nucleotide sequence: TGTGCCAGTAGTGCGACGGGGTGGCCCCAGCATTTT. This translates into CASSATGWPQHF.

This clonotype was counted at least ten times. The chain employs TRBV11-2 and TRBJ1-6; a possible D gene is TRBD1 (5 bases). Trimming stripped 3 bases from V and 11 bases from J, with 20 bases between. The CDR3 is made up of 16 amino acids. Germline values: CDR1 SGHAT, CDR2 FQNNGV. CDR3 DNA sequence: TGTGCCAGCAGCTTCCCCTTTACAGGTGTTTGGCCACCCCTCCACTTT. Amino acids: CASSFPFTGVWPPLHF.

This chain links TRBV7-9 with TRBJ1-3; unclear D gene. Between the trimmed V and J ends, which lost 1 base and 0 bases, there was a span of 7 bases. CDR3 length equals 15 residues. CDR1 SEHNR and CDR2 FQNEAQ come from the germline V gene (reference sequence). In nucleotides, the CDR3 is TGTGCCAGCAGCTTAGACGCAAGCTCTGGAAACACCATATATTTT. It codes for CASSLDASSGNTIYF.

There are many counts of this clonotype. A much larger clone differs from this one at a single base, so this may be a read error. The chain carries TRBV9 and TRBJ2-2; D may be TRBD2 (7 bases). From germline, CDR1 is SGDLS and CDR2 YYNGEE. This CDR3 comprises 15 residues. The V and J ends lost 3 bases and 5 bases respectively, with 14 bases between them. The CDR3 DNA reads as TGTGCCAGCAGCGGGGGGGGGGGGGCAACCGGGGAGCTGTTTTTT. Amino acid sequence: CASSGGGGATGELFF.

The chain has TRBV9 and TRBJ2-7; 13 bases are a match to TRBD2. Germline V CDR1 and CDR2: SGDLS, YYNGEE. V lost 1 base and J lost 5; bases outside the gene matches: 6. This CDR3 contains 16 residues. CDR3 loop: CASSVSGLAGFHEQYF. CDR3 DNA sequence: TGTGCCAGCAGCGTATCGGGACTAGCGGGATTCCACGAGCAGTACTTC.

The chain is built from TRBV7-9 and TRBJ1-1; D is ambiguous. This CDR3 has 14 amino acids. Trimming pared 2 bases from V and 1 base from J, leaving 8 bases between. The germline V gene has CDR1 SEHNR and CDR2 FQNEAQ (reference sequence). This chain's CDR3 is CASSLITGNTEAFF. The CDR3 nucleotides read TGTGCCAGCAGCTTAATCACCGGGAACACTGAAGCTTTCTTT.

This chain's CDR3 is CASSEDRGSGSPLHF. CDR3 nucleotide sequence: TGTGCCAGCAGTGAGGACAGGGGAAGCGGATCACCCCTCCACTTT. This rearrangement joins TRBV12-3 or TRBV12-4 to TRBJ1-6; 9 nucleotides agree with TRBD1. This CDR3 contains 15 residues. The V gene end was trimmed by 5 bases and the J gene end by 10 bases; junction bases not matched to a gene: 9.

V and J are TRBV10-2 and TRBJ1-4; D gene unclear. This CDR3 has 15 residues. Trimming took off 5 bases at V and 14 bases at J, with 24 bases between the two ends. The V gene's germline CDR1 is WSHSY and CDR2 SAAADI. The DNA of the CDR3 is TGCGCCAGCAGTCTAGGCAGACACGGGAATGACAAGCTGTTTTTT. This sequence encodes CASSLGRHGNDKLFF.

This clonotype showed up many times. This chain connects TRBV11-2 to TRBJ1-1, with D maybe TRBD1 (5 bases). The CDR3 is 17 residues long. CDR1 SGHAT and CDR2 FQNNGV come from the germline V gene. The ends were cut back, 7 bases at V and 1 base at J, with 22 bases in the middle. The CDR3 loop is CASNPGRGRERNTEAFF. CDR3 nucleotides: TGTGCCAGCAACCCGGGGAGGGGCAGGGAGAGGAACACTGAAGCTTTCTTT.

The V call is TRBV5-1, the J call TRBJ2-3; perhaps TRBD2 as D (5 bases). CDR3 length: 15 residues. CDR1 and CDR2 from the germline V gene are SGHRS and YFSETQ. Trimming removed 5 bases at V and 0 bases at J, with 13 bases between. The CDR3 region is CASSRGGSSTDTQYF. As DNA, the CDR3 is TGCGCCAGCAGTCGGGGTGGATCTAGCACAGATACGCAGTATTTT.

Points on this clonotype: In this CDR3 the conserved last residue, phenylalanine or tryptophan, is missing, so a read error is likely. The rearrangement joins TRBV7-9 to TRBJ2-5, with 12 bases that match TRBD1. This CDR3 region has 15 residues. CDR1 and CDR2 (germline): SEHNR, FQNEAQ (reference sequence). The V segment lost 0 bases and the J segment 5 bases; nucleotides outside the gene matches: 1. The CDR3 region has the DNA TGTGCCAGCAGCTTAGCGGGACAGGGGGCCGAGACCCAGTACCTC. It translates to CASSLAGQGAETQYL.

V gene TRBV13 combines with J gene TRBJ2-5; TRBD2 agrees at 12 bases. Trimming took 4 bases from V and 5 from J; bases not matched to a gene: 8. Germline CDR1 reads PRHDT; CDR2 reads FYEKMQ (reference sequence). This CDR3 spans 16 amino acids. CDR3 sequence reads: CASSSRTSGASETQYF. The CDR3 DNA sequence: TGTGCCAGCAGCTCCCGGACTAGCGGGGCGTCGGAGACCCAGTACTTC.

The rearrangement links TRBV7-6 to TRBJ2-5; D assignment may be TRBD1 or TRBD2 (5 bases each). CDR3 length: 16 residues. The V gene lost 2 bases and the J gene lost 1 base, with 14 bases spanning the gap. The germline gives CDR1 SGHVS, CDR2 FNYEAQ. The CDR3 spells CASSLRTRDRQETQYF. The CDR3 region has the DNA TGTGCCAGCAGCTTAAGAACAAGGGACCGCCAAGAGACCCAGTACTTC.

This clonotype has a handful of counts. This chain joins TRBV20-1 and TRBJ2-2; D perhaps matches TRBD2 (6 bases). Germline V gene sequence: CDR1 DFQATT, CDR2 SNEGSKA (reference sequence). The CDR3 spans 12 residues. V lost 3 bases to trimming and J lost 9 bases, with 11 bases between them. CDR3 protein: CSARQGLRELFF. The CDR3 nucleotides are TGCAGTGCTAGGCAGGGACTGAGGGAGCTGTTTTTT.

V gene TRBV9 combines with J gene TRBJ2-2, with 7 bases lining up with TRBD2. Germline V gene sequence: CDR1 SGDLS, CDR2 YYNGEE. CDR3 size: 15 residues. J was trimmed by 4 bases and V by 5 bases; bases with no gene match: 8. This CDR3 is CASRLTGGGTGELFF. For the CDR3, the DNA is TGTGCCAGCAGATTGACGGGAGGAGGCACCGGGGAGCTGTTTTTT.

This clonotype was counted many times. This chain uses TRBV12-3 or TRBV12-4 with TRBJ1-6, with D hard to call. Trimming took off 4 bases at V and 9 bases at J, with 13 bases between the two ends. The CDR3 extends over 14 amino acids. The CDR3 DNA sequence: TGTGCCAGCAGTTCCCCCGATAGGAGTTCACCCCTCCACTTT. This gives the protein CASSSPDRSSPLHF.

At least ten counts were recorded for this clonotype. The V gene is TRBV28, the J gene TRBJ2-3; D is unresolved. Deletions cut 4 bases from V and 2 bases from J, with 7 bases between. Per germline, CDR1 MDHEN and CDR2 SYDVKM. The CDR3 sequence is 13 residues long. This chain's CDR3 is CASSWWLTDTQYF. The CDR3 region has the DNA TGTGCCAGCAGTTGGTGGCTCACAGATACGCAGTATTTT.

V usage is TRBV6-4 and J usage is TRBJ2-7, with 10 bases matching TRBD2. This CDR3 has 13 residues. Germline CDR1 reads MRHNA; CDR2 reads SNTAGT. J lost 6 bases, V lost 6 bases, and 5 bases had no gene match. CDR3 DNA sequence: TGTGCCAGCAGACCAGCGGGAGGGTTCGAGCAGTACTTC. It translates to CASRPAGGFEQYF.